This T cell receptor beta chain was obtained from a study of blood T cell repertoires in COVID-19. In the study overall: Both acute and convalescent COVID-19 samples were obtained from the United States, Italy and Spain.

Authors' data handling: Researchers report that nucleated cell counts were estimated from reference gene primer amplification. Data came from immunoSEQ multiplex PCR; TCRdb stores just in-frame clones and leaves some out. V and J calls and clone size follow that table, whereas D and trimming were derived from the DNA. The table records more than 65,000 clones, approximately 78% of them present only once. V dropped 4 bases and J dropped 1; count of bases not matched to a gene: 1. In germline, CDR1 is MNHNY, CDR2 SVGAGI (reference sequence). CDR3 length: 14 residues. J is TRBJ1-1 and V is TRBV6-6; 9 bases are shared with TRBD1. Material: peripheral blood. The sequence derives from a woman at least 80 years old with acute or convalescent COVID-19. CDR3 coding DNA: TGTGCCAGCAGTTGGGACAGGGAGAACACTGAAGCTTTCTTT. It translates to CASSWDRENTEAFF.